This passage covers 31 T cell receptor beta chains from one sample sequenced in a study of T cell responses to AZD1222 COVID-19 vaccine. Method: immunoSEQ multiplex PCR; TCRdb's copy keeps in-frame clones and lacks some. The table includes nearly 110,000 clones, 87% detected once. This sample comprised peripheral blood, obtained 28 days after the second AZD1222 dose. The receptors originated from an adult who received the AZD1222 COVID-19 vaccine.

The chain joins TRBV4-3 to TRBJ1-3, with 8 bases identical to TRBD1. The junction had 14 bases not matched to a gene; V was cut back by 6 bases and J by 4 bases. Germline values: CDR1 LGHNA, CDR2 YSLEER. The CDR3 covers 17 residues. DNA for the CDR3: TGCGCCAGCAGTCCTTTAGGACAGGGACTATACGGAAACACCATATATTTT. Translation: CASSPLGQGLYGNTIYF.

This chain connects TRBV3-1 (or the pseudogene TRBV3-2) to TRBJ2-5, with no clear D. CDR3 length: 13 residues. The germline V and J ends were trimmed by 4 bases and 12 bases, with 18 bases remaining between them. The germline V gene has CDR1 LGHDT and CDR2 YNNKEL (reference sequence). In DNA, the CDR3 is TGTGCCAGCAGCCCCAACCCCCGTCTGTTGGAGTACTTC. Encoded protein: CASSPNPRLLEYF.

The V gene is TRBV4-1, the J gene TRBJ2-1; 7 nucleotides agree with TRBD1. V lost 0 bases, J lost 5 bases, and 1 base stayed unmatched. Germline CDR1 MGHRA, CDR2 YSYEKL. The CDR3 has 14 residues. The CDR3 DNA reads as TGCGCCAGCAGCCAAGATCAGGGGGACAATGAGCAGTTCTTC. Translating it yields CASSQDQGDNEQFF.

The chain is built from TRBV7-9 and TRBJ1-1; 7 nucleotides line up with TRBD1. CDR3 length equals 13 residues. Germline-derived CDR1 and CDR2 are SEHNR and FQNEAQ (reference sequence). J lost 6 bases, V lost 5 bases, and 6 bases had no gene match. CDR3 sequence reads: CASSPEGAAEAFF. The CDR3 nucleotides are TGTGCCAGCAGCCCGGAGGGGGCGGCTGAAGCTTTCTTT.

V gene TRBV28 combines with J gene TRBJ1-4; the match to TRBD1 covers 7 bases. V lost 2 bases and J lost 8; bases outside the gene matches: 5. Germline V lookup: CDR1 MDHEN, CDR2 SYDVKM. CDR3 length: 14 residues. The DNA for the CDR3 is TGTGCCAGCAGTTTAGGGGACAGATACGAAAAACTGTTTTTT. It specifies CASSLGDRYEKLFF.

The chain couples TRBV10-3 to TRBJ2-7; TRBD1 matches 8 bases. Germline V CDR1 and CDR2: ENHRY, SYGVKD. With 4 bases clipped from V and 2 bases from J, the junction kept 10 bases outside the gene matches. The CDR3 contains 16 residues. CDR3 amino acids: CAISGRAGQETYEQYF. The CDR3 DNA reads as TGTGCCATCAGTGGTCGCGCGGGACAGGAGACCTACGAGCAGTACTTC.

V gene TRBV7-9 combines with J gene TRBJ1-5, with 8 positions matching TRBD1. V lost 5 bases, J lost 5 bases, and 8 bases stayed unmatched. CDR3 length: 15 amino acids. CDR1 is SEHNR, CDR2 FQNEAQ, per germline (reference sequence). CDR3 protein: CASSQGAFQDQPQHF. The CDR3 DNA reads TGTGCCAGCAGCCAGGGGGCTTTTCAGGATCAGCCCCAGCATTTT. Full variable domain (remainder filled in from reference TRBV7-9 and TRBJ1-5): DTGVSQNPRHKITKRGQNVTFRCDPISEHNRLYWYRQTLGQGPEFLTYFQNEAQLEKSRLLSDRFSAERPKGSFSTLEIQRTEQGDSAMYLCASSQGAFQDQPQHFGDGTRLSIL.

The chain is built from TRBV6-5 and TRBJ2-7; unclear D gene. CDR1 MNHEY and CDR2 SVGAGI come from the germline V gene. The CDR3 consists of 12 residues. Trimming removed 8 bases from V and 3 bases from J, with 11 bases in between. This CDR3 is CASGPRSYEQYF. As DNA, the CDR3 is TGTGCCAGCGGGCCGCGGAGCTACGAGCAGTACTTC.

The rearrangement links TRBV12-3 or TRBV12-4 to TRBJ2-2; D ambiguous. There are 12 residues in the CDR3. The V end was cut by 2 bases, the J end by 6 bases, with 4 bases between. The CDR3 loop reads CASSLIAGELFF. The CDR3 DNA sequence: TGTGCCAGCAGTTTAATCGCCGGGGAGCTGTTTTTT.

The chain carries TRBV5-1 and TRBJ2-1; D call uncertain. Per the germline V gene, CDR1 is SGHRS and CDR2 is YFSETQ. The CDR3 length is 15 residues. V was trimmed by 4 bases and J by 2 bases, leaving 13 bases between them. The CDR3 protein is CASSPQWATYNEQFF. The CDR3 DNA reads TGCGCCAGCAGCCCACAATGGGCTACCTACAATGAGCAGTTCTTC.

This chain connects TRBV7-6 to TRBJ2-7, with D perhaps assigned TRBD1 or TRBD2 (5 bases each). Germline V gives CDR1 SGHVS, CDR2 FNYEAQ. V lost 2 bases and J 6 bases, leaving 14 bases between the germline ends. The CDR3 has 14 residues. DNA for the CDR3: TGTGCCAGCAGCTTAATGACCCGGGACCCCGAGCAGTACTTC. This codes for CASSLMTRDPEQYF.

V and J are TRBV7-2 and TRBJ2-5; 8 nucleotides agree with TRBD2. Losses at the gene ends were 5 bases for V and 5 bases for J; bases not matched to a gene: 10. Looked up from germline, CDR1 is SGHTA and CDR2 is FQGNSA. The CDR3 sequence is 15 residues long. The CDR3 coding sequence is TGTGCCAGCAGCCTCGGGGGGCCGGGGGGGGAGACCCAGTACTTC. Its translation is CASSLGGPGGETQYF.

V is TRBV7-2 and J is TRBJ2-1; 8 nucleotides agree with TRBD2. CDR3 length equals 15 residues. CDR1 is SGHTA and CDR2 is FQGNSA in the germline V gene. Germline trimming cut 3 bases from V and 4 bases from J; bases unmatched to any gene: 5. The CDR3, as DNA: TGTGCCAGCAGCTTTAATAGCGGGGAGTACAATGAGCAGTTCTTC. Amino acids: CASSFNSGEYNEQFF.

The J gene is TRBJ2-1, the V gene TRBV27, with no clear D. The CDR3 is 13 amino acids. Germline CDR1 and CDR2: MNHEY and SMNVEV (reference sequence). V was clipped by 2 bases and J by 7 bases, with 9 bases between them. The CDR3 loop reads CASSLDQWNEQFF. CDR3 coding DNA: TGTGCCAGCAGTTTAGACCAGTGGAATGAGCAGTTCTTC.

The chain carries TRBV4-3 and TRBJ1-2, with D perhaps matching TRBD1 (5 bases). There are 15 residues in the CDR3. V dropped 0 bases and J dropped 5 bases, with 13 bases sitting between them. CDR1 and CDR2 (germline): LGHNA, YSLEER. The CDR3 loop is CASSQDHQGYYGYTF. The CDR3 coding sequence is TGCGCCAGCAGCCAAGATCATCAGGGCTATTATGGCTACACCTTC.

V gene TRBV9 combines with J gene TRBJ2-1; 7 bases agree with TRBD2. Losses at the gene ends were 3 bases for V and 3 bases for J; bases not matched to a gene: 3. The germline CDR1 and CDR2 sequences are SGDLS and YYNGEE. The CDR3 sequence is 14 residues long. In nucleotides, the CDR3 is TGTGCCAGCAGCGCGGGGGGAGGCTACAATGAGCAGTTCTTC. Residues: CASSAGGGYNEQFF.

DNA of the CDR3: TGTGCCAGCACCCCTTCGCCCTTGGGGGGACTGAACACTGAAGCTTTCTTT. Translating it yields CASTPSPLGGLNTEAFF. The genes are TRBV19 and TRBJ1-1; tentative D call: TRBD1 (5 bases). The germline V gene encodes CDR1 LNHDA and CDR2 SQIVND (reference sequence). Trimming cost V 9 bases and J 0 bases, with 23 bases left between them. The CDR3 consists of 17 residues. Full variable domain (outside the CDR3, taken from reference TRBV19 and TRBJ1-1): DGGITQSPKYLFRKEGQNVTLSCEQNLNHDAMYWYRQDPGQGLRLIYYSQIVNDFQKGDIAEGYSVSREKKESFPLTVTSAQKNPTAFYLCASTPSPLGGLNTEAFFGQGTRLTVV.

The chain has TRBV18 and TRBJ1-4; possible D gene TRBD1, 5 bases. CDR1 and CDR2 from the germline V gene are KGHSH and LQKENI. The germline V and J ends were trimmed by 1 base and 6 bases, with 12 bases remaining between them. The CDR3 runs 15 residues. The CDR3: CASSPRTGGHEKLFF. The CDR3 DNA follows: TGTGCCAGCTCACCACGAACAGGCGGACATGAAAAACTGTTTTTT.

The chain is built from TRBV5-4 and TRBJ2-7, with D maybe TRBD1 (6 bases). In germline, CDR1 is SGHNT, CDR2 YYREEE (reference sequence). The CDR3 is 14 amino acids. V lost 4 bases, J lost 2 bases, and 13 bases lay in between. CDR3 region: CASSPETGPYEQYF. CDR3 in DNA: TGTGCCAGCAGCCCTGAGACAGGTCCCTACGAGCAGTACTTC.

The chain employs TRBV4-3 and TRBJ2-7; TRBD2 is a possible D gene (6 bases). CDR3 length: 15 amino acids. V gave up 0 bases and J gave up 3 bases, with 12 bases separating them. Germline CDR1 reads LGHNA; CDR2 reads YSLEER. The CDR3 protein is CASSQDWAGNYEQYF. The CDR3 DNA follows: TGCGCCAGCAGCCAAGATTGGGCGGGAAACTACGAGCAGTACTTC.

In its sample, this clone was seen once. This rearrangement joins TRBV27 to TRBJ1-2, with no clear D. Germline-derived CDR1 and CDR2 are MNHEY and SMNVEV (reference sequence). V lost 3 bases to trimming and J lost 0 bases, with 5 bases between them. The CDR3 runs to 13 residues. DNA of the CDR3: TGTGCCAGCAGTTTCGGGGCTAACTATGGCTACACCTTC. It specifies CASSFGANYGYTF.

The V gene is TRBV4-1, the J gene TRBJ2-6; D might be TRBD1 or TRBD2, each matching 6 bases. There are 16 residues in the CDR3. The V end was cut by 0 bases, the J end by 5 bases, with 11 bases between. Germline lookup yields CDR1 MGHRA and CDR2 YSYEKL. CDR3 amino acids: CASSQDWGARANVLTF. CDR3 DNA: TGCGCCAGCAGCCAAGATTGGGGGGCTAGGGCCAACGTCCTGACTTTC.

This clone was seen only a few times. The chain combines TRBV29-1 with TRBJ2-7, with D tentatively TRBD1 (6 bases). The CDR3 has 12 residues. Deletions cut 7 bases from V and 9 bases from J, with 19 bases between. From germline, CDR1 is SQVTM and CDR2 ANQGSEA. The CDR3 DNA reads TGCAGCGCAGACAGTGGGGGCCTAGGGCAGTACTTC. Translated: CSADSGGLGQYF.

The sample holds one count of this clone. CDR3 sequence: CSVEQGRTLYNEQFF. In nucleotides, the CDR3 is TGCAGCGTTGAACAGGGTAGGACCCTCTACAATGAGCAGTTCTTC. This chain links TRBV29-1 with TRBJ2-1; TRBD1 might be the D (5 bases). The CDR3 contains 15 residues. Trimming shortened V by 2 bases and J by 3 bases, and 14 bases separated the two germline ends. The germline V gene encodes CDR1 SQVTM and CDR2 ANQGSEA.

The chain combines TRBV19 with TRBJ1-1; 7 nucleotides line up with TRBD1. CDR1 and CDR2 (germline): LNHDA, SQIVND (reference sequence). The CDR3 is made up of 13 amino acids. Trimming removed 8 bases from V and 7 bases from J; junction bases left unmatched: 10. The chain's CDR3 is CASSTRDRREAFF. In nucleotides, the CDR3 is TGTGCCAGTTCCACCCGGGACAGACGTGAAGCTTTCTTT.

The V and J genes are TRBV28 and TRBJ2-7; no reliable D call. Germline V lookup: CDR1 MDHEN, CDR2 SYDVKM. The CDR3 loop spans 10 amino acids. Trimming removed 10 bases at V and 2 bases at J, with 6 bases between. The CDR3, as DNA: TGTGCCACCGCGGCCTACGAGCAGTACTTC. Its translation is CATAAYEQYF. The complete variable domain, with remaining parts taken from reference TRBV28 and TRBJ2-7, reads DVKVTQSSRYLVKRTGEKVFLECVQDMDHENMFWYRQDPGLGLRLIYFSYDVKMKEKGDIPEGYSVSREKKERFSLILESASTNQTSMYLCATAAYEQYFGPGTRLTVT.

This chain links TRBV6-5 with TRBJ1-1, with D hard to call. Germline V CDR1 and CDR2: MNHEY, SVGAGI. Trimming pared 10 bases from V and 2 bases from J, leaving 17 bases between. This CDR3 contains 14 residues. CDR3 bases: TGTGCCACTACCTCCGCCCTTCGAAACACTGAAGCTTTCTTT. Residues: CATTSALRNTEAFF.

The chain recombines TRBV4-1 with TRBJ2-1; 9 bases line up with TRBD2. CDR3 length: 16 amino acids. J gave up 9 bases and V 6 bases, and 15 bases lay outside the gene matches. Germline V CDR1 and CDR2: MGHRA, YSYEKL. The CDR3 bases are TGCGCCAGCAGTCTAAGCTTTGCGGGGGGGCGGGGTGAGCAGTTCTTC. Translating gives CASSLSFAGGRGEQFF.

The J gene is TRBJ2-1, the V gene TRBV4-1; perhaps TRBD1 as D (6 bases). The germline V and J ends were trimmed by 1 base and 14 bases, with 21 bases remaining between them. CDR3 length equals 15 residues. Germline lookup yields CDR1 MGHRA and CDR2 YSYEKL. CDR3 protein: CASSQVVDRSSDEFF. In DNA form, the CDR3 reads TGCGCCAGCAGCCAAGTGGTCGACAGGTCTTCCGATGAGTTCTTC.

The chain uses TRBV7-9 and TRBJ2-4; TRBD1 matches 9 bases. CDR1 and CDR2 from the germline V gene are SEHNR and FQNEAQ (reference sequence). The CDR3 runs to 16 residues. V shed 5 bases, J shed 6 bases, and the junction held 11 bases outside the gene matches. This CDR3 reads CASSLRDRAAGNIQYF. CDR3 coding DNA: TGTGCCAGCAGCCTCCGGGACAGGGCCGCGGGAAACATTCAGTACTTC.

The chain is built from TRBV28 and TRBJ2-7, with TRBD1 matching over 10 bases. V shed 4 bases and J 7 bases; nucleotides not matched to a gene: 1. Germline V lookup: CDR1 MDHEN, CDR2 SYDVKM. The CDR3 loop spans 12 amino acids. The chain's CDR3 is CASSWTGGEQYF. The CDR3 coding sequence is TGTGCCAGCAGTTGGACAGGGGGTGAGCAGTACTTC.